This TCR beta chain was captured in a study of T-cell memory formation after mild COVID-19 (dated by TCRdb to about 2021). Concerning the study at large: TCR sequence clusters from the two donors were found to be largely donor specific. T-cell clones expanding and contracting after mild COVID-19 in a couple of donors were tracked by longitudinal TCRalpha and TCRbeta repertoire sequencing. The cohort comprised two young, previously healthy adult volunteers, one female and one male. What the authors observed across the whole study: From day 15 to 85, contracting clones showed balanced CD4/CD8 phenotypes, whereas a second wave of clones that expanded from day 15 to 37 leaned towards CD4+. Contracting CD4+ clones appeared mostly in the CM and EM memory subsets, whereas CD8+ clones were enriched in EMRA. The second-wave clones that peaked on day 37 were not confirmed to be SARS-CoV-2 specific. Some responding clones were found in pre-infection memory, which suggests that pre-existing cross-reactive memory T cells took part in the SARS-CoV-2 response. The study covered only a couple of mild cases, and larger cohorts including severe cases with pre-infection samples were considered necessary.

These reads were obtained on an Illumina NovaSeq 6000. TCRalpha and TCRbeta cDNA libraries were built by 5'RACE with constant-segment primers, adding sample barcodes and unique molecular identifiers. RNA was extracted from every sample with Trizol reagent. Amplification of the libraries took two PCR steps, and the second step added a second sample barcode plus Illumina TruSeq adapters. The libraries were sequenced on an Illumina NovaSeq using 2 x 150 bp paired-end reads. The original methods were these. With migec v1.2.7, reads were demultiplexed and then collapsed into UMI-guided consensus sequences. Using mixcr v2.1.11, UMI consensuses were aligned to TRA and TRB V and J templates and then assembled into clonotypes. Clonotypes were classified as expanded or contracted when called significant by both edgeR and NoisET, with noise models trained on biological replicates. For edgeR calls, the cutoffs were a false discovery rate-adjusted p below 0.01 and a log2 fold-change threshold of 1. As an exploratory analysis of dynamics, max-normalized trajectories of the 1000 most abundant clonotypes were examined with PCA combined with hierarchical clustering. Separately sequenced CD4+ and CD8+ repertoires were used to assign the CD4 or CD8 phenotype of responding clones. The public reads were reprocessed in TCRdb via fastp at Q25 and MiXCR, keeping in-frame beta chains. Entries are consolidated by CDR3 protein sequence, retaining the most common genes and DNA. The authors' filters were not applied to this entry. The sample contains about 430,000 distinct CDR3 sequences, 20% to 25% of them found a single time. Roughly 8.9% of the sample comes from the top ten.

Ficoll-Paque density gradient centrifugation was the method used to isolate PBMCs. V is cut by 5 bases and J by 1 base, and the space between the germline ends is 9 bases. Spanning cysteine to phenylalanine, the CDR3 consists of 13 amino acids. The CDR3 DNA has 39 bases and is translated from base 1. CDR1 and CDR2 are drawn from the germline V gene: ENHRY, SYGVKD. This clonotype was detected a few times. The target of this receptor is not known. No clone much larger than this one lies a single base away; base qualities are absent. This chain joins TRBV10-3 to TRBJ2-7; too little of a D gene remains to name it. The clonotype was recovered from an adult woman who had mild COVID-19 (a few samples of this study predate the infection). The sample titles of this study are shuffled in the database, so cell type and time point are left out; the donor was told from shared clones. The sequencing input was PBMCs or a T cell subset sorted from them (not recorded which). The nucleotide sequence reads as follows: TGTGCCATCAGTCCGGGCCGATCCTACGAGCAGTACTTC. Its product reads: CAISPGRSYEQYF.